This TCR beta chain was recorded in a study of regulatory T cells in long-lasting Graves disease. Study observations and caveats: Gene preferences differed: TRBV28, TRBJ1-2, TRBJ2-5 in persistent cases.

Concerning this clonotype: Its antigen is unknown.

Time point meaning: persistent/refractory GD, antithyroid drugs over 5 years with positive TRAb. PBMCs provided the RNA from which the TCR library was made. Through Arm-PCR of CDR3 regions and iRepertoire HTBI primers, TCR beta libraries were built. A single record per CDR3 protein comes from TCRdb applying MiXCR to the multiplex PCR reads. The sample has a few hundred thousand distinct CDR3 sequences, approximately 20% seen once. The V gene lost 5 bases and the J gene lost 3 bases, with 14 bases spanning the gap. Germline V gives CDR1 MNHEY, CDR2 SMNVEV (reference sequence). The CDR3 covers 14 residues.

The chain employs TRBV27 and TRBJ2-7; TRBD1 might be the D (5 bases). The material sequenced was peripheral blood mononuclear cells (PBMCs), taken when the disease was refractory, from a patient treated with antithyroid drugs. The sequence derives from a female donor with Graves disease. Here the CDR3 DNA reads TGTGCCAGCAGTACCCAAGGGGCCAGCTACGAGCAGTACTTC. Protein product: CASSTQGASYEQYF.